The 32 T cell receptor beta chains given below trace back to one sample, sequenced in a study of blood T cell repertoires in COVID-19. Using immunoSEQ multiplex PCR, the repertoire was profiled, and TCRdb retains in-frame clones only, with some absent. Found here are 150,000 to 200,000 clones, under 90% of them singletons; the top ten hold roughly 19%. Source material: peripheral blood. The receptors come from a woman older than 75 with acute or convalescent COVID-19.

This sequence joins TRBV24-1 and TRBJ2-1; D unresolved. V lost 5 bases to trimming and J lost 10 bases, with 8 bases between them. Germline V lookup: CDR1 KGHDR, CDR2 SFDVKD. The CDR3 contains 11 residues. CDR3: CATSGHAEQFF. Here the CDR3 DNA reads TGTGCCACCAGTGGACATGCCGAGCAGTTCTTC.

The chain recombines TRBV4-3 with TRBJ1-1; 10 nucleotides agree with TRBD1. The germline CDR1 and CDR2 sequences are LGHNA and YSLEER. V lost 0 bases, J lost 5 bases, and 12 bases stayed unmatched. This CDR3 region has 18 residues. CDR3 in amino acids: CASSQERQGAWGWTEAFF. CDR3 nucleotides: TGCGCCAGCAGCCAAGAGAGACAGGGGGCCTGGGGGTGGACTGAAGCTTTCTTT.

The chain couples TRBV7-2 to TRBJ2-1, with 8 bases fitting TRBD1. Losses at the gene ends were 1 base for V and 8 bases for J; bases not matched to a gene: 7. CDR1 is SGHTA and CDR2 is FQGNSA in the germline V gene. This CDR3 is built from 15 residues. Here the CDR3 DNA reads TGTGCCAGCAGCTTAGACGGACAGGGTCAGTATGAGCAGTTCTTC. Amino acids: CASSLDGQGQYEQFF.

This chain connects TRBV19 to TRBJ2-4, with 8 bases fitting TRBD1. Germline-derived CDR1 and CDR2 are LNHDA and SQIVND (reference sequence). The CDR3 consists of 15 residues. The junction had 11 bases not matched to a gene; V was cut back by 5 bases and J by 8 bases. The CDR3 DNA is TGTGCCAGTAGTTCCCGGGACAGGAATCGTGACATTCAGTACTTC. Translation: CASSSRDRNRDIQYF.

This clone was recorded only once. V is TRBV16 and J is TRBJ1-4; TRBD1 aligns across 8 bases. Germline assignment: CDR1 KGHSY and CDR2 FQNENV. V was pared by 0 bases and J by 8 bases, with 2 bases of the junction left unmatched. The CDR3 runs to 14 residues. CDR3 sequence reads: CASSQSAGGEKLFF. In DNA, the CDR3 is TGTGCCAGCAGCCAATCAGCAGGGGGCGAAAAACTGTTTTTT.

The J gene is TRBJ2-3, the V gene TRBV19; 8 bases map to TRBD1. This CDR3 region has 15 residues. The V segment lost 3 bases and the J segment 3 bases; nucleotides outside the gene matches: 5. Germline CDR1 reads LNHDA; CDR2 reads SQIVND (reference sequence). CDR3: CASSMDRVSTDTQYF. CDR3 DNA sequence: TGTGCCAGTAGTATGGACAGGGTTTCGACAGATACGCAGTATTTT.

The rearrangement links TRBV9 to TRBJ2-5; D call uncertain. This CDR3 comprises 15 residues. Trimming cost V 0 bases and J 5 bases, with 14 bases left between them. The V gene's germline CDR1 is SGDLS and CDR2 YYNGEE. The CDR3 reads CASSVGRRFEETQYF. CDR3 in DNA: TGTGCCAGCAGCGTAGGTCGGAGATTTGAGGAGACCCAGTACTTC.

The V and J genes are TRBV5-1 and TRBJ1-2, with TRBD1 matching over 7 bases. The CDR3 spans 14 residues. V trimming: 3 bases; J trimming: 7 bases; junction bases outside the gene matches: 9. Germline V lookup: CDR1 SGHRS, CDR2 YFSETQ. The CDR3 reads CASSSSVTGFGYTF. The CDR3 DNA is TGCGCCAGCAGCTCGTCCGTGACAGGGTTTGGCTACACCTTC.

CDR3 in amino acids: CASSFGLAGGPNTGELFF. DNA for the CDR3: TGTGCCAGCAGCTTCGGACTAGCGGGGGGGCCGAACACCGGGGAGCTGTTTTTT. The chain links TRBV5-6 to TRBJ2-2, with 15 bases identical to TRBD2. The CDR3 has 18 amino acids. V shed 2 bases and J 0 bases; nucleotides not matched to a gene: 2. CDR1 and CDR2 from the germline V gene are SGHDT and YYEEEE. Looking up the rest from reference TRBV5-6 and TRBJ2-2 gives the full variable domain: DAGVTQSPTHLIKTRGQQVTLRCSPKSGHDTVSWYQQALGQGPQFIFQYYEEEERQRGNFPDRFSGHQFPNYSSELNVNALLLGDSALYLCASSFGLAGGPNTGELFFGEGSRLTVL.

The chain joins TRBV2 to TRBJ2-3; possibly TRBD2 for D (5 bases). Trimming took 6 bases from V and 6 from J, leaving 10 bases between them. CDR1 is SNHLY, CDR2 FYNNEI, per germline. This CDR3 spans 12 amino acids. CDR3 sequence reads: CASRPSSDTQYF. In DNA form, the CDR3 reads TGTGCCAGCAGGCCTAGCTCGGATACGCAGTATTTT.

The CDR3, as DNA: TGTGCCAGCTCACCAGACAGGGGGCCCTATGGCTACACCTTC. Its translation is CASSPDRGPYGYTF. This sequence joins TRBV18 and TRBJ1-2; 10 bases map to TRBD1. Trimming cost V 2 bases and J 4 bases; bases outside gene matches: 1. This CDR3 has 14 residues. Germline V gene sequence: CDR1 KGHSH, CDR2 LQKENI.

This clone appeared a single time. The genes are TRBV12-3 or TRBV12-4 and TRBJ2-2, with 7 nucleotides matching TRBD2. This CDR3 is built from 13 residues. V trimming: 5 bases; J trimming: 6 bases; junction bases outside the gene matches: 3. CDR3 region: CASSRTSAGELFF. CDR3 sequence (DNA): TGTGCCAGCAGTCGCACTAGCGCCGGGGAGCTGTTTTTT.

J is TRBJ2-7 and V is TRBV6-6; unclear D gene. The germline CDR1 and CDR2 sequences are MNHNY and SVGAGI (reference sequence). This CDR3 region has 15 residues. Trimming shortened V by 5 bases and J by 2 bases, and 16 bases separated the two germline ends. The DNA of the CDR3 is TGTGCCAGCAGTCCCCTCCCGGGTTCCACCTACGAGCAGTACTTC. Its translation: CASSPLPGSTYEQYF.

The V gene is TRBV5-8, the J gene TRBJ2-5, with a weak D call TRBD1 (5 bases). Germline V CDR1 and CDR2: SGHTS, YDEGEE. Trimming cost V 2 bases and J 6 bases, with 11 bases left between them. The length of the CDR3 is 13 residues. The CDR3 nucleotides are TGTGCCAGCAGCTTAGACAGTCCCAAGACCCAGTACTTC. Its translation: CASSLDSPKTQYF.

The chain carries TRBV28 and TRBJ1-3; 9 bases are shared with TRBD1. The CDR3 totals 13 residues. Germline CDR1 reads MDHEN; CDR2 reads SYDVKM. V lost 8 bases to trimming and J lost 8 bases; unmatched junction nucleotides: 7. CDR3 in DNA: TGTGCCAGCTGGAATTGGGACAGGGACACCATATATTTT. Translated: CASWNWDRDTIYF.

V and J are TRBV7-9 and TRBJ2-6; weak D call: TRBD2 (6 bases). Trimming cost V 10 bases and J 2 bases, with 12 bases left between them. This CDR3 contains 14 residues. Per germline, CDR1 SEHNR and CDR2 FQNEAQ (reference sequence). CDR3 nucleotides: TGTGCCACCGACGGGGGAGCTGGGGCCAACGTCCTGACTTTC. Its translation is CATDGGAGANVLTF.

The V call is TRBV10-3, the J call TRBJ1-5, with D possibly TRBD1 on 5 matching bases. The CDR3 totals 15 residues. V lost 5 bases to trimming and J lost 0 bases, with 11 bases between them. Germline V lookup: CDR1 ENHRY, CDR2 SYGVKD. CDR3 nucleotide sequence: TGTGCCATCAGTCTAGGCAGGGATAGCAATCAGCCCCAGCATTTT. Translated, it gives CAISLGRDSNQPQHF.

The chain recombines TRBV3-1 (or the pseudogene TRBV3-2) with TRBJ1-2; 8 bases map to TRBD1. Germline V gene lookup returns CDR1 LGHDT and CDR2 YNNKEL (reference sequence). V dropped 4 bases and J dropped 1; count of bases not matched to a gene: 5. The CDR3 is 15 amino acids. The CDR3 sequence is CASSRGTGVNYGYTF. The CDR3 bases are TGTGCCAGCAGCCGAGGGACAGGCGTTAACTATGGCTACACCTTC.

The rearrangement joins TRBV19 to TRBJ2-6, with D possibly being TRBD2 (5 bases). The CDR3 is made up of 16 amino acids. With 5 bases removed from V and 1 base from J, the gap between germline ends came to 12 bases. Germline values: CDR1 LNHDA, CDR2 SQIVND (reference sequence). The CDR3 protein is CASSQSGISGANVLTF. In DNA, the CDR3 is TGTGCCAGTAGTCAAAGCGGAATATCTGGGGCCAACGTCCTGACTTTC.

This chain joins TRBV2 and TRBJ2-7; the D is unclear. This CDR3 has 14 residues. From germline, CDR1 is SNHLY and CDR2 FYNNEI. Between the trimmed V and J ends, which lost 2 bases and 2 bases, there was a span of 10 bases. CDR3: CASSEIGRPYEQYF. The CDR3 DNA reads TGTGCCAGCAGTGAAATTGGCAGGCCCTACGAGCAGTACTTC.

The chain uses TRBV6-1 and TRBJ1-1; D might be TRBD1 (5 bases). Looked up from germline, CDR1 is MNHNS and CDR2 is SASEGT. Trimming removed 4 bases from V and 4 bases from J, with 19 bases in between. The CDR3 covers 16 residues. For the CDR3, the DNA is TGTGCCAGCAGTGGCAGGGCTGTAGTAAGGGGCACTGAAGCTTTCTTT. It specifies CASSGRAVVRGTEAFF.

The chain is built from TRBV6-5 and TRBJ2-2; D is perhaps TRBD2 (7 bases). CDR1 and CDR2 (germline): MNHEY, SVGAGI. V gave up 5 bases and J gave up 6 bases, with 13 bases separating them. This CDR3 region has 14 residues. The CDR3 spells CASSRGGGSGELFF. As DNA, the CDR3 is TGTGCCAGCAGTAGAGGGGGGGGCTCCGGGGAGCTGTTTTTT.

The CDR3: CASSYPGQGDFEQYF. The CDR3 DNA reads TGTGCCAGCAGTTATCCGGGACAGGGGGACTTCGAGCAGTACTTC. V is TRBV28 and J is TRBJ2-7; 11 bases map to TRBD1. Trimming cost V 4 bases and J 6 bases; bases outside gene matches: 8. Germline CDR1 reads MDHEN; CDR2 reads SYDVKM. There are 15 residues in the CDR3.

The J gene is TRBJ2-7, the V gene TRBV19, with D maybe TRBD1 (6 bases). This CDR3 contains 15 residues. Per germline, CDR1 LNHDA and CDR2 SQIVND (reference sequence). V shed 3 bases and J shed 0 bases, with 12 bases lying between them. As DNA, the CDR3 is TGTGCCAGTAGTATTCACAGGGCAGGCTCCTACGAGCAGTACTTC. This translates into CASSIHRAGSYEQYF.

This chain connects TRBV6-5 to TRBJ1-2; 8 bases line up with TRBD1. Germline V gene sequence: CDR1 MNHEY, CDR2 SVGAGI. The CDR3 runs to 15 residues. Germline trimming cut 5 bases from V and 2 bases from J; bases unmatched to any gene: 7. The chain's CDR3 is CASSRTGPGNYGYTF. The DNA for the CDR3 is TGTGCCAGCAGTCGGACAGGGCCCGGAAACTATGGCTACACCTTC.

This clone was recorded only once. V usage is TRBV20-1 and J usage is TRBJ1-1, with a weak D call TRBD1 (5 bases). V lost 6 bases and J lost 11, with 16 bases in between. CDR1 is DFQATT, CDR2 SNEGSKA, per germline (reference sequence). This CDR3 is 11 amino acids long. The CDR3, as DNA: TGCAGTGCCAACGAAGGGGCCGGGGCTTTCTTT. Protein sequence: CSANEGAGAFF.

The CDR3 nucleotides read TGTGCCAGCAGCGGACAGGGTACGAATTCACCCCTCCACTTT. The encoded protein is CASSGQGTNSPLHF. J is TRBJ1-6 and V is TRBV2, with 8 nucleotides matching TRBD1. The CDR3 length is 14 residues. Trimming took 6 bases from V and 7 from J; bases not matched to a gene: 5. The germline V gene encodes CDR1 SNHLY and CDR2 FYNNEI.

The CDR3 DNA sequence: TGTGCTAGTGGTTTGGTACTTCGGGATTATTACGAGCAGTACTTC. Translating it yields CASGLVLRDYYEQYF. J is TRBJ2-7 and V is TRBV12-5, with D tentatively TRBD2 (5 bases). Trimming shortened V by 0 bases and J by 4 bases, and 13 bases separated the two germline ends. CDR1 and CDR2 (germline): LGHNT, FRNRAP. This CDR3 has 15 residues.

This clone appeared once. The rearrangement uses TRBV4-1 and TRBJ2-7, with 8 positions matching TRBD1. The CDR3 length is 14 residues. V lost 3 bases and J lost 1; bases outside the gene matches: 2. Per the germline V gene, CDR1 is MGHRA and CDR2 is YSYEKL. CDR3 loop: CASSHGQGSYEQYF. CDR3 sequence (DNA): TGCGCCAGCAGCCACGGACAGGGATCCTACGAGCAGTACTTC.

The J gene is TRBJ1-1, the V gene TRBV3-1 (or the pseudogene TRBV3-2); D is unclear. The CDR3 is 13 amino acids. The germline CDR1 and CDR2 sequences are LGHDT and YNNKEL (reference sequence). Trimming removed 6 bases from V and 8 bases from J, with 16 bases in between. CDR3 sequence (DNA): TGTGCCAGCAGGCATTTAGGCGGGGTGGAAGCTTTCTTT. Translation: CASRHLGGVEAFF.

V is TRBV4-1 and J is TRBJ1-3; D is uncertain. Germline loops: CDR1 MGHRA, CDR2 YSYEKL. The CDR3 runs to 16 residues. The ends were cut back, 4 bases at V and 2 bases at J, with 15 bases in the middle. CDR3 in DNA: TGCGCCAGCAGCCGCCAACCGGTCCTCACTGGAAACACCATATATTTT. This sequence encodes CASSRQPVLTGNTIYF.

The chain recombines TRBV6-5 with TRBJ2-3; 8 bases fit TRBD1. The J segment lost 6 bases and the V segment lost 6 bases, leaving 5 bases of the junction unmatched. Germline CDR1 MNHEY, CDR2 SVGAGI. There are 13 residues in the CDR3. Here the CDR3 reads CASRKTGGDTQYF. In nucleotides, the CDR3 is TGTGCCAGCAGGAAAACAGGGGGTGATACGCAGTATTTT.